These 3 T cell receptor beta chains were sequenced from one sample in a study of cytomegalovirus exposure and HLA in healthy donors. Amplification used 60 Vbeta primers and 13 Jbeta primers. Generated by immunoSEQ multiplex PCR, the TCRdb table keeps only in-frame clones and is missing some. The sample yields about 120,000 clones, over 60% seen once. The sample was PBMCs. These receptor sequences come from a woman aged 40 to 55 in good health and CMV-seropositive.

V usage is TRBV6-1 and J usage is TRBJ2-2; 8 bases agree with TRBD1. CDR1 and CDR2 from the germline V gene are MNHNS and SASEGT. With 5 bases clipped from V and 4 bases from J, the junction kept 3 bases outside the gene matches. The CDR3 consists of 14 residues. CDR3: CASSLDRATGELFF. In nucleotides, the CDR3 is TGTGCCAGCAGTTTGGACAGGGCCACCGGGGAGCTGTTTTTT.

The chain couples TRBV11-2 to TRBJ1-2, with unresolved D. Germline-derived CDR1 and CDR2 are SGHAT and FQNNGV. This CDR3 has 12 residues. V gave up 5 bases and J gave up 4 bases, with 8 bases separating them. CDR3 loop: CASSPGFYGYTF. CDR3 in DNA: TGTGCCAGCAGCCCCGGGTTCTATGGCTACACCTTC.

The CDR3 loop is CASSPRLADTGELFF. As DNA, the CDR3 is TGTGCCAGCTCACCACGGCTAGCGGACACCGGGGAGCTGTTTTTT. The chain is built from TRBV18 and TRBJ2-2; 7 bases map to TRBD2. Germline lookup yields CDR1 KGHSH and CDR2 LQKENI. CDR3 length: 15 residues. Trimming cost V 1 base and J 3 bases; bases outside gene matches: 2.